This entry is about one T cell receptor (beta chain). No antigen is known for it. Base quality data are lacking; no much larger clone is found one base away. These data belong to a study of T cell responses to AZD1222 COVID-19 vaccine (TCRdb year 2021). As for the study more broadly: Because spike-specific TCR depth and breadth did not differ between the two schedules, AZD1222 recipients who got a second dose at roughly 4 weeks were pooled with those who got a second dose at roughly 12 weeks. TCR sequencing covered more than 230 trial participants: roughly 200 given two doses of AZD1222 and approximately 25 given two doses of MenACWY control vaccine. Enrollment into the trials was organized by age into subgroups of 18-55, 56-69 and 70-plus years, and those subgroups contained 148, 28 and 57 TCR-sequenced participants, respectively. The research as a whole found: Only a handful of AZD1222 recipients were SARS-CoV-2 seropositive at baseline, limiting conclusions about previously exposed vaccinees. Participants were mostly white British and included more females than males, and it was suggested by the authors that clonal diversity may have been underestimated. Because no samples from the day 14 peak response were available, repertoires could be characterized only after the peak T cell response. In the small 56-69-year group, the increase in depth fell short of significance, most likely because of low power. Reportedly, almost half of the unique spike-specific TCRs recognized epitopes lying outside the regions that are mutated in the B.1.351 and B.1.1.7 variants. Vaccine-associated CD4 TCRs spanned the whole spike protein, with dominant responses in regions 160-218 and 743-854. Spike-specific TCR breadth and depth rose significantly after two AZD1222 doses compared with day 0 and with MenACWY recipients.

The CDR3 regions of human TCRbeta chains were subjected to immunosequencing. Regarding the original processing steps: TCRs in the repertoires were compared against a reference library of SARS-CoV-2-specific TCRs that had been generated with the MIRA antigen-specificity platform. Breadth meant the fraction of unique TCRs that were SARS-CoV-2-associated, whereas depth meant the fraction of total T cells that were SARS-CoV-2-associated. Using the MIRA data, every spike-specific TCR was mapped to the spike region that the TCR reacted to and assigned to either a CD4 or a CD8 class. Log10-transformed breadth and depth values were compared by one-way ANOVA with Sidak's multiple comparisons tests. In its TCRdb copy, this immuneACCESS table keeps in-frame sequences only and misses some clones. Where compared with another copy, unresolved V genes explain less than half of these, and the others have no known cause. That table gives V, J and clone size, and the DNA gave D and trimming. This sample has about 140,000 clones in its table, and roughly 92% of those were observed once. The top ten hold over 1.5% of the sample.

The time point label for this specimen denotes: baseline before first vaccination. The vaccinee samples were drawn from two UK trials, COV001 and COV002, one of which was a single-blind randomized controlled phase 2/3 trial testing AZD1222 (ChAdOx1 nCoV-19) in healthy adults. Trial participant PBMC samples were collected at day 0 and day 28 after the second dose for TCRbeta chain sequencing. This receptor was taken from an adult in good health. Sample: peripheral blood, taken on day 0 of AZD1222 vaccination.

The nucleotide sequence is TGTGCCATCAGTGTAGGCGGAGAGACCCAGTACTTC. It translates to CAISVGGETQYF. This receptor chain uses TRBV10-3 and TRBJ2-5; the D gene is unclear. Via the germline V gene, CDR1 is ENHRY and CDR2 SYGVKD. The trim is 4 bases for V and 4 bases for J, with a gap of 7 bases between the germline ends. Inclusive of the bounding cysteine and phenylalanine, the CDR3 is 12 residues long. The only DNA kept is the CDR3, 36 bases in frame from the first base.